This T cell receptor (beta chain) was documented in a study of cytomegalovirus exposure and HLA in healthy donors. Study-level results: Listed as cytomegalovirus-associated were 150 or so TCR beta chains.

Turning to this clone: What it binds is unknown.

The PCR used 60 Vbeta and 13 Jbeta primers. TCRdb's table, derived via immunoSEQ multiplex PCR, lists solely in-frame clones and lacks some. The sample shows about 130,000 clones, around 71% of them seen only once. This CDR3 is built from 14 residues. CDR1 and CDR2 (germline): SGHNT, YENEEA. V was pared by 5 bases and J by 4 bases, with 6 bases of the junction left unmatched. The sequencing input was PBMCs. This clonotype was sampled from a woman in her sixties in good health and CMV-seropositive. The rearrangement uses TRBV11-3 and TRBJ2-3, with 7 bases fitting TRBD1. The CDR3 protein is CASSPMQGADTQYF. The DNA of the CDR3 is TGTGCCAGCAGCCCAATGCAGGGGGCAGATACGCAGTATTTT. The whole variable domain, remainder taken from reference TRBV11-3 and TRBJ2-3, is EAGVVQSPRYKIIEKKQPVAFWCNPISGHNTLYWYLQNLGQGPELLIRYENEEAVDDSQLPKDRFSAERLKGVDSTLKIQPAELGDSAVYLCASSPMQGADTQYFGPGTRLTVL.